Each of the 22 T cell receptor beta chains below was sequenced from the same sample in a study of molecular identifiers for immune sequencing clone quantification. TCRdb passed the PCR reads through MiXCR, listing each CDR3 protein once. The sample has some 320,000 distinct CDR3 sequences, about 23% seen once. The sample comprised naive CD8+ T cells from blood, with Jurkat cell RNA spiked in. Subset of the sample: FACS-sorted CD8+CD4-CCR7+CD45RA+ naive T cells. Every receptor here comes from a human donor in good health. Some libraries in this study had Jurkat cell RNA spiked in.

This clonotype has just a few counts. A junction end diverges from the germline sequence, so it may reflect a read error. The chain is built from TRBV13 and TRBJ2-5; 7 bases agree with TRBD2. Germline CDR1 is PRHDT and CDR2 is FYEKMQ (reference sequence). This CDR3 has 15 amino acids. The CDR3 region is CASSSTGTKQETRYF. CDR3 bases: TGTGCCAGCAGCTCCACCGGGACTAAGCAAGAGACCCGGTACTTC.

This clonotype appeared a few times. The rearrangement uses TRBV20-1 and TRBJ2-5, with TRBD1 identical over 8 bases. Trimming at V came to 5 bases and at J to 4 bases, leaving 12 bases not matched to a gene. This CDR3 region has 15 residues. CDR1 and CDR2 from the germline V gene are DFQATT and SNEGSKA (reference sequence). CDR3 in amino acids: CSALDLGQGGETQYF. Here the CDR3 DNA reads TGCAGTGCTTTAGATCTTGGACAGGGCGGAGAGACCCAGTACTTC.

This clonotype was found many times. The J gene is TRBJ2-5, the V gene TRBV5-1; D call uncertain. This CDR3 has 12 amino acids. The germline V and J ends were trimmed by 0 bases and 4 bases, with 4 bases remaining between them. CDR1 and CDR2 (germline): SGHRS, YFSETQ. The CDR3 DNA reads TGCGCCAGCAGCTTGGATGGAGAGACCCAGTACTTC. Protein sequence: CASSLDGETQYF.

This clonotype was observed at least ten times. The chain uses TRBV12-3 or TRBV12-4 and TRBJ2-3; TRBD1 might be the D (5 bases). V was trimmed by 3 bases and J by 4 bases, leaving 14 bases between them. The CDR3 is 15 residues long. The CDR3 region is CASSLTPWGADTQYF. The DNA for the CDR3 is TGTGCCAGCAGTTTGACACCCTGGGGCGCAGATACGCAGTATTTT.

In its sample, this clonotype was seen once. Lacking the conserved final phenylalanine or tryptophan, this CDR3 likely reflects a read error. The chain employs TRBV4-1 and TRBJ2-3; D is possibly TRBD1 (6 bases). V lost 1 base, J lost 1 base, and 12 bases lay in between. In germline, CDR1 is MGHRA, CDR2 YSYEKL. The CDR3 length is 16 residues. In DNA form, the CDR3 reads TGCGCCAGCAGCCAAGTGGGGGCTCGGGGCACAGATACGCAGTATGTT. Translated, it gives CASSQVGARGTDTQYV.

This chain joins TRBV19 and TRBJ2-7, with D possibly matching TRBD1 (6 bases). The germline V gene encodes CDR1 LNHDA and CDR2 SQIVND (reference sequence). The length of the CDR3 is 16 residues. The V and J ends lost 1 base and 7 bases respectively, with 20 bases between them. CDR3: CASSIGGGSPRREQYF. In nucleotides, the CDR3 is TGTGCCAGTAGTATAGGTGGGGGCTCCCCGCGAAGGGAGCAGTACTTC. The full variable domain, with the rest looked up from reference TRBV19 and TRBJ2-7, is DGGITQSPKYLFRKEGQNVTLSCEQNLNHDAMYWYRQDPGQGLRLIYYSQIVNDFQKGDIAEGYSVSREKKESFPLTVTSAQKNPTAFYLCASSIGGGSPRREQYFGPGTRLTVT.

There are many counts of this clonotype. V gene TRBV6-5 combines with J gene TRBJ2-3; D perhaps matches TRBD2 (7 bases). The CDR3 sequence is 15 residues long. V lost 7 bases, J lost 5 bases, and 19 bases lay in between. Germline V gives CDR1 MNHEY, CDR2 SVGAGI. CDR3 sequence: CASTDSRGARDTQYF. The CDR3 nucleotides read TGTGCCAGCACCGACTCACGGGGGGCTCGAGATACGCAGTATTTT.

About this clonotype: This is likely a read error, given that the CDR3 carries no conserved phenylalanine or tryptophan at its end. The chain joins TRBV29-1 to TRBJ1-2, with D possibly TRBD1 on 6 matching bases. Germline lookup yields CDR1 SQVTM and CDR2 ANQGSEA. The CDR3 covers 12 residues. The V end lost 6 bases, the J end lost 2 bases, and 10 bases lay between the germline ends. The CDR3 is CSVEDSNYGYTL. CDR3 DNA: TGCAGCGTAGAGGACAGCAACTATGGCTACACCCTC.

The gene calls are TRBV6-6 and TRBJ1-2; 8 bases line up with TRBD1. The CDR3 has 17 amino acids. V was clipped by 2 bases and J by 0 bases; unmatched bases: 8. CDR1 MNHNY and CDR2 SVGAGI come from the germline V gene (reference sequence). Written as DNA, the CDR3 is TGTGCCAGCAGTTACACAGGGACAGGACTAGCTAACTATGGCTACACCTTC. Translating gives CASSYTGTGLANYGYTF.

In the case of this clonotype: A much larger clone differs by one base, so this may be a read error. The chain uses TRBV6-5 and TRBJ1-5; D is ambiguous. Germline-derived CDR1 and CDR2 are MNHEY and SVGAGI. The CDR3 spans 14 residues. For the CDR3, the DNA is TGTGCCAGCAGTCAGTCCTTGGGTGGTCAGCCCCGGCATTTT. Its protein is CASSQSLGGQPRHF.

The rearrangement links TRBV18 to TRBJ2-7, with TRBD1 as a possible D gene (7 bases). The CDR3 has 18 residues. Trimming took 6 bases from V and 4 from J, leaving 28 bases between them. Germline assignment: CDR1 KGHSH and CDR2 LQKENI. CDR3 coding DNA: TGTGCCAGCTCGCCTGACAGGGAGGTGCCCGAAAATTCGTACGAGCAGTACTTC. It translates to CASSPDREVPENSYEQYF.

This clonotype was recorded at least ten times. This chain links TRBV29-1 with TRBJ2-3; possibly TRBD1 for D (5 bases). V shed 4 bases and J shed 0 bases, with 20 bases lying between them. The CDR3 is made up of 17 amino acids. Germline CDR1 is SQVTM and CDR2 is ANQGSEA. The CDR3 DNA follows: TGCAGCGTTGTGAGGCCAGGGCCATTCACTAGCACAGATACGCAGTATTTT. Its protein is CSVVRPGPFTSTDTQYF.

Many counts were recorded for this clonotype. The CDR3 DNA sequence: TGTGCCAGCAGTTTGGAGGGTCTACCCACAGATACGCAGTATTTT. Its protein product is CASSLEGLPTDTQYF. The chain recombines TRBV27 with TRBJ2-3, with D possibly being TRBD2 (6 bases). This CDR3 region has 15 residues. With 3 bases removed from V and 2 bases from J, the gap between germline ends came to 12 bases. Germline V gene lookup returns CDR1 MNHEY and CDR2 SMNVEV (reference sequence).

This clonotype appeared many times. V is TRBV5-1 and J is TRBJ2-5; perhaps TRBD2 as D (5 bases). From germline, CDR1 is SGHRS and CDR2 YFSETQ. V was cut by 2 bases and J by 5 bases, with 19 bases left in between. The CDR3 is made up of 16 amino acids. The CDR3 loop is CASSFQTDIGDETQYF. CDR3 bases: TGCGCCAGCAGCTTTCAGACTGACATCGGGGATGAGACCCAGTACTTC.

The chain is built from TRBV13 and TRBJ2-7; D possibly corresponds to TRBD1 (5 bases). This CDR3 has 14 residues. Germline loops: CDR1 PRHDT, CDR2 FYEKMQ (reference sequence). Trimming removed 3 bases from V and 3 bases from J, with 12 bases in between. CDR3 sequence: CASSFGAGYYEQYF. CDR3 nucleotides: TGTGCCAGCAGCTTTGGGGCAGGGTACTACGAGCAGTACTTC.

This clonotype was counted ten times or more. The chain's CDR3 is CASSQFTSGYEQYF. CDR3 coding DNA: TGTGCCAGCAGTCAATTTACTAGCGGGTACGAGCAGTACTTC. The chain has TRBV6-5 and TRBJ2-7, with 9 bases fitting TRBD2. CDR1 and CDR2 (germline): MNHEY, SVGAGI. This CDR3 region has 14 residues. The ends lost 5 bases at V and 4 bases at J; junction bases unmatched: 6.

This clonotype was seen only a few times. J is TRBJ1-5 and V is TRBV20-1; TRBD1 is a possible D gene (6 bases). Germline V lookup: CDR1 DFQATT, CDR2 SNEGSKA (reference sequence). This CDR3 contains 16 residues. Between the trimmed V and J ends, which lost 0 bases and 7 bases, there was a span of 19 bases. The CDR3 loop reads CSARERGWGARQPQHF. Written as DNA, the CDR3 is TGCAGTGCTAGAGAACGAGGATGGGGGGCGCGGCAGCCCCAGCATTTT.

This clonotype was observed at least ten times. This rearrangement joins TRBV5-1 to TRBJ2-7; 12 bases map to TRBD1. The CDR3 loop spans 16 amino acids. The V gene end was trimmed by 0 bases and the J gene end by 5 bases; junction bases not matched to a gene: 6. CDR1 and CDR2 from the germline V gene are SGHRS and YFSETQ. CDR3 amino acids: CASSLDGTGGIDEQYF. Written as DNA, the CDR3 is TGCGCCAGCAGCTTGGACGGGACAGGGGGCATAGACGAGCAGTACTTC. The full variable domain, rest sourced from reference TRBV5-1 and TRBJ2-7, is KAGVTQTPRYLIKTRGQQVTLSCSPISGHRSVSWYQQTPGQGLQFLFEYFSETQRNKGNFPGRFSGRQFSNSRSEMNVSTLELGDSALYLCASSLDGTGGIDEQYFGPGTRLTVT.

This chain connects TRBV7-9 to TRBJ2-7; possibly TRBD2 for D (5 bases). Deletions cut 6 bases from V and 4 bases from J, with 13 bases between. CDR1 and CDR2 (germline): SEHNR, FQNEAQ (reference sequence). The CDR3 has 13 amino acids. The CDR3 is CASRRPGSYEQYF. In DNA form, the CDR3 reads TGTGCCAGCAGACGACCGGGGAGTTACGAGCAGTACTTC.

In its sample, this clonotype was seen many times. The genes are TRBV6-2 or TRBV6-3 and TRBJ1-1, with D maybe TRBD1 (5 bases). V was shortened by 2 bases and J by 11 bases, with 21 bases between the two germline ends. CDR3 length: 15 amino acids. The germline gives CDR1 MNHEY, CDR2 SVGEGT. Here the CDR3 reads CASSYDDDSLYWAFF. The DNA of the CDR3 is TGTGCCAGCAGTTACGACGACGACAGTTTGTATTGGGCTTTCTTT.

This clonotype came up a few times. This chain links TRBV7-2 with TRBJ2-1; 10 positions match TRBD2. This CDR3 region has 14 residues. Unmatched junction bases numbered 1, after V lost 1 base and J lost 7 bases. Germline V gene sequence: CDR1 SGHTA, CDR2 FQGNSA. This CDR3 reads CASSLELAGNEQFF. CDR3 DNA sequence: TGTGCCAGCAGCTTAGAACTAGCGGGAAATGAGCAGTTCTTC. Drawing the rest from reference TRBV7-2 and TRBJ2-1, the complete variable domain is GAGVSQSPSNKVTEKGKDVELRCDPISGHTALYWYRQSLGQGLEFLIYFQGNSAPDKSGLPSDRFSAERTGGSVSTLTIQRTQQEDSAVYLCASSLELAGNEQFFGPGTRLTVL.

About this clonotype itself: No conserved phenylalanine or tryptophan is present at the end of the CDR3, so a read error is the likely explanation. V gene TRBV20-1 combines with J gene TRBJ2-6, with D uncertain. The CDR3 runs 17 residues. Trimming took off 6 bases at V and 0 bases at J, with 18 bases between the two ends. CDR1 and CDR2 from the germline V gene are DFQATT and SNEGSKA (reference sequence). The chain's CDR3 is CSAMVDILDSGANVLTL. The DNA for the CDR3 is TGCAGTGCCATGGTCGACATCCTGGACTCTGGGGCCAACGTCCTGACTCTC.